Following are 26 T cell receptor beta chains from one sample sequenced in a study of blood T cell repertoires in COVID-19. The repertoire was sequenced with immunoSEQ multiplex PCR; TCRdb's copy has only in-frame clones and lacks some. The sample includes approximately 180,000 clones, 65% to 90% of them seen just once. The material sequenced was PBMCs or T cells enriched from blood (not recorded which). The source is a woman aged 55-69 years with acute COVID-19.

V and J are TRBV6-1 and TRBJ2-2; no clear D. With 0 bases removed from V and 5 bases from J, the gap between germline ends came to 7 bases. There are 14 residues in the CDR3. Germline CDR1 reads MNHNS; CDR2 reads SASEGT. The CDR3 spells CASSEADLTGELFF. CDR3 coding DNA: TGTGCCAGCAGTGAAGCCGACTTGACCGGGGAGCTGTTTTTT.

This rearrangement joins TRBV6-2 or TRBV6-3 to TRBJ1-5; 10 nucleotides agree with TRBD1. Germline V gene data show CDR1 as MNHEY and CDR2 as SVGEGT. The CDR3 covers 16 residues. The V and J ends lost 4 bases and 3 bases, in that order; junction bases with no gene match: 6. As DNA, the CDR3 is TGTGCCAGCAGTTCCGAGGGACAGGGGTTCAATCAGCCCCAGCATTTT. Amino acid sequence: CASSSEGQGFNQPQHF.

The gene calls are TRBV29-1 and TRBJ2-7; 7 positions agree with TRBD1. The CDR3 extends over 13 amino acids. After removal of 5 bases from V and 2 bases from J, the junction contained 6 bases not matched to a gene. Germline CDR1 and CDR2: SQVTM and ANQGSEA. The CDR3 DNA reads TGCAGCGTTAAAGGGGGCTATGCCTACGAGCAGTACTTC. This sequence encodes CSVKGGYAYEQYF.

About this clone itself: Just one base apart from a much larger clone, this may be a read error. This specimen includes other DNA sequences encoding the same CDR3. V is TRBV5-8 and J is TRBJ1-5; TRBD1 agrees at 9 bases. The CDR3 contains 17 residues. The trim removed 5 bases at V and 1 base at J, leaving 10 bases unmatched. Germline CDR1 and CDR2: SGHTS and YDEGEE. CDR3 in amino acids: CASSSPTGGASNQPQHF. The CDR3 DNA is TGTGCCAGCAGTTCCCCTACAGGGGGCGCCAGCAATCAGCCCCAGCATTTT.

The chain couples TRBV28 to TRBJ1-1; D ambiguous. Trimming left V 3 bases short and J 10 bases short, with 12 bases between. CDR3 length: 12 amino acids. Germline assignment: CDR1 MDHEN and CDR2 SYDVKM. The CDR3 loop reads CASSFNSRPAFF. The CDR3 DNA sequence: TGTGCCAGCAGTTTCAACAGCAGACCAGCTTTCTTT.

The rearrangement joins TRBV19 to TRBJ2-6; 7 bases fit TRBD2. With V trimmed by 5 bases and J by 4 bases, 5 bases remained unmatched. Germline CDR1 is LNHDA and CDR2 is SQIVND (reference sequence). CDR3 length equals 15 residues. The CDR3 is CASSPGGGGANVLTF. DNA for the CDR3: TGTGCCAGTAGTCCGGGGGGTGGAGGGGCCAACGTCCTGACTTTC.

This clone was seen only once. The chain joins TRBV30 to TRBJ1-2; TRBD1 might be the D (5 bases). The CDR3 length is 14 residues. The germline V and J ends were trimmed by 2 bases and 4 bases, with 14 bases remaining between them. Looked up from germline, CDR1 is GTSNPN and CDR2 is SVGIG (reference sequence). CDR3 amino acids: CAWSTGGRAYGYTF. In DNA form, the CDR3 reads TGTGCCTGGAGTACCGGGGGAAGGGCCTATGGCTACACCTTC.

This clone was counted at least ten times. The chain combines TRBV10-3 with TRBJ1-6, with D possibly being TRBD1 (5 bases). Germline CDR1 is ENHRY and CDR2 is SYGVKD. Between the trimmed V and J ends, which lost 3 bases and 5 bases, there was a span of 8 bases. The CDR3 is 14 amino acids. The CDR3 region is CAISDGGDNSPLHF. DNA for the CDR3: TGTGCCATCAGTGACGGGGGGGATAATTCACCCCTCCACTTT.

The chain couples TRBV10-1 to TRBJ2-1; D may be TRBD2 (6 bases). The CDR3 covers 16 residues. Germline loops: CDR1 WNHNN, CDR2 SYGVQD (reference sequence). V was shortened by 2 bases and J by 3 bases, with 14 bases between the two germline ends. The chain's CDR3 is CASSEMAGTVYNEQFF. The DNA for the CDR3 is TGCGCCAGCAGTGAGATGGCCGGGACTGTCTACAATGAGCAGTTCTTC.

The CDR3 loop reads CASSQDLLAEMLAKNIQYF. The CDR3 DNA reads as TGTGCCAGCAGCCAAGATTTACTAGCGGAAATGCTAGCCAAAAACATTCAGTACTTC. The J gene is TRBJ2-4, the V gene TRBV4-2; 8 bases line up with TRBD2. J was trimmed by 0 bases and V by 0 bases; bases with no gene match: 10. There are 19 residues in the CDR3. Germline loops: CDR1 LGHNA, CDR2 YNFKEQ.

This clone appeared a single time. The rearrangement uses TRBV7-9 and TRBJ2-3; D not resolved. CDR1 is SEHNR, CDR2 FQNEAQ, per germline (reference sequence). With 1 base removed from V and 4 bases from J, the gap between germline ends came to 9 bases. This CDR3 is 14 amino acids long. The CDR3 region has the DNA TGTGCCAGCAGCTTAGGTCAGTCCTCAGATACGCAGTATTTT. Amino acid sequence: CASSLGQSSDTQYF.

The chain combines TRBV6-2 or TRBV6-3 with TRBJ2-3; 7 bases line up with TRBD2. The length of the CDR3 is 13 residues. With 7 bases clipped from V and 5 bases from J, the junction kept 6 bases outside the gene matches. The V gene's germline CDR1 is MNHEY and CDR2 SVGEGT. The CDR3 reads CASTPPGGDTQYF. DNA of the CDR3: TGTGCCAGCACCCCCCCGGGGGGAGATACGCAGTATTTT.

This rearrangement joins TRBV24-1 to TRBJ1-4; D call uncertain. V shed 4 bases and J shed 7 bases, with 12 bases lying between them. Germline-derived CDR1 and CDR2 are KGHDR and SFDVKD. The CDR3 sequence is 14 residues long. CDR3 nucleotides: TGTGCCACCAGTGACTCAAGAACGGGTGAAAAACTGTTTTTT. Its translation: CATSDSRTGEKLFF.

CDR3 DNA: TGTGCCAGCAGTTACTCGGGCGGGGCGGAGCAGTTCTTC. Its protein product is CASSYSGGAEQFF. This sequence joins TRBV6-2 or TRBV6-3 and TRBJ2-1; maybe TRBD2 (6 bases). Germline CDR1 is MNHEY and CDR2 is SVGEGT. The CDR3 loop spans 13 amino acids. The germline V and J ends were trimmed by 0 bases and 10 bases, with 10 bases remaining between them.

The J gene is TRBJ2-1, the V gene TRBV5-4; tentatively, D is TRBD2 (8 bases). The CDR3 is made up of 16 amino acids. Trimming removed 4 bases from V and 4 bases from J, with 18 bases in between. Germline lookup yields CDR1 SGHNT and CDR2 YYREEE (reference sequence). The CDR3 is CASSREGAGRYNEQFF. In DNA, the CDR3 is TGTGCCAGCAGCCGGGAGGGGGCGGGGAGATACAATGAGCAGTTCTTC.

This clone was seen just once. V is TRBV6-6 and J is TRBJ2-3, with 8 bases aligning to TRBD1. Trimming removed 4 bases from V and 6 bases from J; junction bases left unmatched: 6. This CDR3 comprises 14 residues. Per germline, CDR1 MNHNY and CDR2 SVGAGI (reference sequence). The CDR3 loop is CASSWTGKWDTQYF. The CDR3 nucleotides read TGTGCCAGCAGTTGGACAGGGAAGTGGGATACGCAGTATTTT.

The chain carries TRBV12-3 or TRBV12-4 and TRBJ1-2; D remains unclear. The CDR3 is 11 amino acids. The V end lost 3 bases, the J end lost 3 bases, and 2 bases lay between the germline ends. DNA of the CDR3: TGTGCCAGCAGTTTCGACTATGGCTACACCTTC. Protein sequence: CASSFDYGYTF.

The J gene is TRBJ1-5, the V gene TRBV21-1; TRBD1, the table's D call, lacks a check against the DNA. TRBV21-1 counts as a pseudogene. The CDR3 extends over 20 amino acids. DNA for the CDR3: TGTGCCAGCAGCAAAGCGCTAACGGGACAGGGAAGTATTATCAATCAGCCCCAGCATTTT. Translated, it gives CASSKALTGQGSIINQPQHF.

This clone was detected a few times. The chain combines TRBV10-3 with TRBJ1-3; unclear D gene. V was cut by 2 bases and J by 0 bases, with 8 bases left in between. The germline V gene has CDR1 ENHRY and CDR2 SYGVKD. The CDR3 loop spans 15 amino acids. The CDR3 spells CAISEGGYSGNTIYF. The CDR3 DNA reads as TGTGCCATCAGTGAGGGCGGGTACTCTGGAAACACCATATATTTT.

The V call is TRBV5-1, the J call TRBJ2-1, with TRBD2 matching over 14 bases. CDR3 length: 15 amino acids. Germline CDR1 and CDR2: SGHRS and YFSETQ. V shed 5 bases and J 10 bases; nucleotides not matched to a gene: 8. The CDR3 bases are TGCGCCAGCAGTACCGGGACTAGCGGGAGAGGAGAGCAGTTCTTC. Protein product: CASSTGTSGRGEQFF.

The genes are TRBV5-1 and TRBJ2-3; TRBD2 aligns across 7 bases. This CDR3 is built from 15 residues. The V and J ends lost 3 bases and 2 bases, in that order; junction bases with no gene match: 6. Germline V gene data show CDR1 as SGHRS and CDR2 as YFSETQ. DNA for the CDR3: TGCGCCAGCAGCTCGATAGCGGGTCACACAGATACGCAGTATTTT. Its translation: CASSSIAGHTDTQYF. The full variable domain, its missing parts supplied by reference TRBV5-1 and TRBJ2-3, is KAGVTQTPRYLIKTRGQQVTLSCSPISGHRSVSWYQQTPGQGLQFLFEYFSETQRNKGNFPGRFSGRQFSNSRSEMNVSTLELGDSALYLCASSSIAGHTDTQYFGPGTRLTVL.

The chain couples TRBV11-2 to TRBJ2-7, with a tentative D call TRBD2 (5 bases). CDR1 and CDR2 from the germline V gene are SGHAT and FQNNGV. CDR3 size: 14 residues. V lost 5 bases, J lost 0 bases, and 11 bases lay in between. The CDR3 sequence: CASSRGPFSYEQYF. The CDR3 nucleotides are TGTGCCAGCAGCCGGGGTCCATTCTCCTACGAGCAGTACTTC.

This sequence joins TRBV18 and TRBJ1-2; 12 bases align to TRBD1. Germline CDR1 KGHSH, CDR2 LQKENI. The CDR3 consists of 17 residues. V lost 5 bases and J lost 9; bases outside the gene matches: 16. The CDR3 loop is CASSANPGTGGRWSYTF. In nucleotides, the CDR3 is TGTGCCAGCTCAGCTAACCCCGGGACAGGGGGCAGGTGGAGCTACACCTTC.

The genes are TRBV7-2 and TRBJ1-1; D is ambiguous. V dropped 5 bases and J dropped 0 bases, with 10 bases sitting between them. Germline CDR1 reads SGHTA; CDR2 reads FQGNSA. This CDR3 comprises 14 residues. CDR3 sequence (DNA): TGTGCCAGCAGCGCAACAGATCTGAACACTGAAGCTTTCTTT. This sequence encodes CASSATDLNTEAFF.

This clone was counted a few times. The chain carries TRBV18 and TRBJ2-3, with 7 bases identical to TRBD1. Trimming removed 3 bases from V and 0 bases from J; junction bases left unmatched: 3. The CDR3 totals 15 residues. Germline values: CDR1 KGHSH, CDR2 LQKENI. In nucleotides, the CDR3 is TGTGCCAGCTCACCCGACAGGGAGAGCACAGATACGCAGTATTTT. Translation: CASSPDRESTDTQYF.

The CDR3 protein is CATSEAGDTYNEQFF. Written as DNA, the CDR3 is TGTGCCACCAGTGAAGCGGGAGACACCTACAATGAGCAGTTCTTC. V gene TRBV24-1 combines with J gene TRBJ2-1, with 8 bases matching TRBD2. The CDR3 runs to 15 residues. J was trimmed by 2 bases and V by 4 bases; bases with no gene match: 3. Germline V gene data show CDR1 as KGHDR and CDR2 as SFDVKD.